This T cell receptor beta chain was sequenced in a study of blood T cell repertoires in COVID-19. Study as a whole: Sites in the United States, Italy and Spain provided acute and convalescent COVID-19 samples. PBMCs, B-cell-depleted T cells, or T cells were the source of the cDNA or gDNA that made up the material.

The V end lost 7 bases, the J end lost 5 bases, and 12 bases lay between the germline ends. CDR3 length: 13 amino acids. The germline V gene has CDR1 MNHEY and CDR2 SMNVEV (reference sequence). Methods used by the authors: Estimated nucleated cell counts came from reference gene primer amplification. Libraries were prepared by immunoSEQ multiplex PCR; TCRdb keeps only in-frame clonotypes and omits some of them. V, J and clone size derive from that table, while D and trimming were established from the DNA sequence. The sample includes some 290,000 clones, 86% seen only once; the top ten take about 4%.

Sequencing input: peripheral blood. The V call is TRBV27, the J call TRBJ1-5; no reliable D call. This TCR derives from a man aged 18 to 35 with active or convalescent COVID-19. The CDR3 DNA reads TGTGCCAGCATGGCCGCGGAGGATCAGCCCCAGCATTTT. This gives the protein CASMAAEDQPQHF.